The rows below give T cell receptor beta chains drawn from one sample of a study of Ad26.COV2.S vaccination and SARS-CoV-2 variants. Sequencing was performed with immunoSEQ multiplex PCR; in TCRdb, only in-frame clones are kept and a portion is missing. Of around 340,000 clones listed, about 89% are singletons. The starting material was peripheral blood, obtained in a trial of Ad26.COV2.S vaccine versus placebo. The receptors stem from a person aged 18 to 65 who received the Ad26.COV2.S COVID-19 vaccine or a placebo. The CDR3 runs from the conserved cysteine through the conserved F or W. Each record gives: D gene, CDR3 length, J gene, clone size, V gene, CDR3 DNA, CDR3 protein. A D gene is named only where the DNA matches it firmly. The listing skips clone size in some rows; elsewhere it reads once, few, many or a size class.

TRBD1	15	TRBJ2-7	-	TRBV4-3	TGCGCCAGCAGCCAACTCCCGGGACAGGGTTCCGAGCAGTACTTC	CASSQLPGQGSEQYF
TRBD1	11	TRBJ1-1	-	TRBV19	TGTGCCAGTAGTCTCGAGGACAGGCGTCTCTTT	CASSLEDRRLF
-	15	TRBJ1-3	-	TRBV6-1	TGTGCCAGCAGTGAAGCTTTGTATCAAGGAAACACCATATATTTT	CASSEALYQGNTIYF
-	12	TRBJ2-7	-	TRBV7-9	TGTGCCTCCGGGGATTATTCCTACGAGCAGTACTTC	CASGDYSYEQYF
TRBD1	14	TRBJ1-1	-	TRBV19	TGTGCCAGTAGCCCCGGGACAGGGGTCACTGAAGCTTTCTTT	CASSPGTGVTEAFF
-	13	TRBJ1-1	-	TRBV4-1	TGCGCCAGCAGCCAAGATAGGGACACTGAAGCTTTCTTT	CASSQDRDTEAFF
-	13	TRBJ2-7	-	TRBV4-2	TGTGCCAGCAGCCAAGGAATAGCCTGGGAGCAGTACTTC	CASSQGIAWEQYF
-	16	TRBJ2-6	-	TRBV28	TGTGCCAGCAGTTTAAGATCCGTCTCTGGGGCCAACGTCCTGACTTTC	CASSLRSVSGANVLTF
-	13	TRBJ1-2	few	TRBV7-9	TGTGCCAGCAGCGCGGGACCGAACTATGGCTACACCTTC	CASSAGPNYGYTF
-	14	TRBJ1-2	-	TRBV19	TGTGCCAGTAGTAAAGACACTTCTAACTATGGCTACACCTTC	CASSKDTSNYGYTF
TRBD1	15	TRBJ2-1	-	TRBV11-3	TGTGCCAGCAGCAAACGGACAGGGTCCGTCGCTGAGCAGTTCTTC	CASSKRTGSVAEQFF
TRBD1	18	TRBJ2-2	-	TRBV5-4	TGTGCCAGCAGCTTCTGGAGGTTAAAGGGGGCTAACACCGGGGAGCTGTTTTTT	CASSFWRLKGANTGELFF
TRBD1	15	TRBJ1-1	-	TRBV25-1	TGTGCCAGCAGTCCCCGGGACAGGGCGAACACTGAAGCTTTCTTT	CASSPRDRANTEAFF
TRBD2	16	TRBJ2-3	-	TRBV9	TGTGCCAGCAGCGTAGGGGGAGGGTTGGGCACAGATACGCAGTATTTT	CASSVGGGLGTDTQYF
-	11	TRBJ2-1	-	TRBV11-2	TGTGCCAGCAGCCCGTTACGGGAGCAGTTCTTC	CASSPLREQFF
TRBD2	18	TRBJ2-2	few	TRBV11-3	TGTGCCAGCAGCTTAGATGCCGCGGATCTAGCGGGACCCGGGGAGCTGTTTTTT	CASSLDAADLAGPGELFF
TRBD1	15	TRBJ2-7	-	TRBV7-8	TGTGCCAGCAGCTTAGGGGGCCGGGACAGGGGCGAGCAGTACTTC	CASSLGGRDRGEQYF
TRBD2	12	TRBJ2-7	-	TRBV5-6	TGTGCCAGCAGCCTCCATAGCGGGAGGAGGTACTTC	CASSLHSGRRYF
TRBD1	14	TRBJ1-1	once	TRBV5-1	TGCGCCAGCAGCCCGACAGGGGCGAACACTGAAGCTTTCTTT	CASSPTGANTEAFF
-	14	TRBJ2-3	-	TRBV11-2	TGTGCCAGCAGCTTAGATCGCATGGCAGATACGCAGTATTTT	CASSLDRMADTQYF
-	14	TRBJ2-5	-	TRBV7-8	TGTGCCAGCAGCTTAGTATCCGGAGAAGAGACCCAGTACTTC	CASSLVSGEETQYF
-	13	TRBJ1-3	few	TRBV28	TGTGCCAGCAGTCCACCGGTAGGAAACACCATATATTTT	CASSPPVGNTIYF
-	20	TRBJ1-5	-	TRBV10-3	TGTGCCATCAGTGAGTCCCGCGATTGGGGGCGGCAGGATGTGGGTCAGCCCCAGCATTTT	CAISESRDWGRQDVGQPQHF
TRBD1	12	TRBJ1-1	few	TRBV7-8	TGTGCCAGCACCCATGGGACAGCAGAAGCTTTCTTT	CASTHGTAEAFF
-	13	TRBJ1-4	-	TRBV30	TGTGCCTGGAGGGGGCCCTTCCTTGAAAAACTGTTTTTT	CAWRGPFLEKLFF
-	13	TRBJ1-1	-	TRBV19	TGTGCCAGTAGCCGAACAGGGAACACTGAAGCTTTCTTT	CASSRTGNTEAFF
-	13	TRBJ2-1	-	TRBV11-3	TGTGCCAGCAGCTTAGGGGGGTACAATGAGCAGTTCTTC	CASSLGGYNEQFF
-	15	TRBJ2-7	-	TRBV3-1/TRBV3-2	TGTGCCAGCAGCCAAGATGGCCGGGGGTTCTACGAGCAGTACTTC	CASSQDGRGFYEQYF
TRBD2	13	TRBJ2-1	-	TRBV24-1	TGTGCCACCAGTTCCAGTCGGGAGGGTGAGCAGTTCTTC	CATSSSREGEQFF
-	14	TRBJ1-6	-	TRBV9	TGTGCCAGCAGCACCAGCTCCTATAATTCACCCCTCCACTTT	CASSTSSYNSPLHF
-	13	TRBJ2-1	-	TRBV7-2	TGTGCCAGCAGCTTGGGAGCCTACAATGAGCAGTTCTTC	CASSLGAYNEQFF
TRBD1	15	TRBJ2-5	-	TRBV25-1	TGTGCCAGCAGGGACGGACAGGGGGCAAAAGAGACCCAGTACTTC	CASRDGQGAKETQYF
-	14	TRBJ2-1	-	TRBV29-1	TGCAGCGTTGCAGTCCGTAACTCCTACAATGAGCAGTTCTTC	CSVAVRNSYNEQFF
-	15	TRBJ2-1	-	TRBV9	TGTGCCAGCAGCCCTCCGCAGTTGGGGGCCAATGAGCAGTTCTTC	CASSPPQLGANEQFF
-	14	TRBJ1-1	-	TRBV2	TGTGCCAGCAGGGCTAGAGCCATGAACACTGAAGCTTTCTTT	CASRARAMNTEAFF
-	11	TRBJ1-4	-	TRBV20-1	TGCAGTGCTGAGGAGGTTGAAAAACTGTTTTTT	CSAEEVEKLFF
TRBD1	15	TRBJ1-2	-	TRBV3-1/TRBV3-2	TGTGCCAGCAGCCACCACGGACAGGGTGGCTATGGCTACACCTTC	CASSHHGQGGYGYTF
-	14	TRBJ1-1	-	TRBV9	TGTGCCAGCAGCAAACAGGTTCTTAACACTGAAGCTTTCTTT	CASSKQVLNTEAFF
-	12	TRBJ2-7	-	TRBV4-2	TGTGCCAGCAGCCACCTAGCTAGGGAGCAGTACTTC	CASSHLAREQYF
-	13	TRBJ1-6	-	TRBV29-1	TGCAGCGTTGCAGGGGAACATAATTCACCCCTCCACTTT	CSVAGEHNSPLHF